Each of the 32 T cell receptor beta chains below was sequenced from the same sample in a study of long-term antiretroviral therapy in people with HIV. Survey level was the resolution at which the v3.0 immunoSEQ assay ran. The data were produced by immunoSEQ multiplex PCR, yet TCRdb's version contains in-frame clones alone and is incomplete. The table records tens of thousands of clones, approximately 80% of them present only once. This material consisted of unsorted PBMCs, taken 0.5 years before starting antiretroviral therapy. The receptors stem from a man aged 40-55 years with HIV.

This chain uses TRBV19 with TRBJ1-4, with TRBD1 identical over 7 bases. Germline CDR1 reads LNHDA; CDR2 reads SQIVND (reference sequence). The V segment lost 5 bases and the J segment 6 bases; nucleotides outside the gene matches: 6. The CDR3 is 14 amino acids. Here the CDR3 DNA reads TGTGCCAGTAGTTACCGGGACAGAGATGAAAAACTGTTTTTT. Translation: CASSYRDRDEKLFF.

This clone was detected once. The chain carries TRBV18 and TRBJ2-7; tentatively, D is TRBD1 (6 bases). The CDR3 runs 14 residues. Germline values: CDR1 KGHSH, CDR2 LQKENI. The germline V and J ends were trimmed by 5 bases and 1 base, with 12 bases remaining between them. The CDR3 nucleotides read TGTGCCAGCTCAGCGGACAGTAATTCCTACGAGCAGTACTTC. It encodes CASSADSNSYEQYF.

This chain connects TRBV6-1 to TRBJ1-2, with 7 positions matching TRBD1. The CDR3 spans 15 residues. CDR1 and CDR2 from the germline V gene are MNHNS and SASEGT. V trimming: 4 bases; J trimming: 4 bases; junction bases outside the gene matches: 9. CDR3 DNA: TGTGCCAGCAGTGCCCAGGCCGGGACAGTCTATGGCTACACCTTC. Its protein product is CASSAQAGTVYGYTF.

CDR3 coding DNA: TGTGCCAGCAGCGGGACAGGGGGCAGGCCTGAAGCTTTCTTT. Translation gives CASSGTGGRPEAFF. V is TRBV6-5 and J is TRBJ1-1, with TRBD1 identical over 12 bases. Losses at the gene ends were 6 bases for V and 6 bases for J; bases not matched to a gene: 5. The CDR3 has 14 amino acids. Germline CDR1 MNHEY, CDR2 SVGAGI.

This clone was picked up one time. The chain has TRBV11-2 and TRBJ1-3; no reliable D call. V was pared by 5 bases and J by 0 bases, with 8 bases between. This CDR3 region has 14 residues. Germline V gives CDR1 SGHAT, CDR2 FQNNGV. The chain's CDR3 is CASSPQYSGNTIYF. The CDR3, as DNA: TGTGCCAGCAGCCCCCAGTACTCTGGAAACACCATATATTTT.

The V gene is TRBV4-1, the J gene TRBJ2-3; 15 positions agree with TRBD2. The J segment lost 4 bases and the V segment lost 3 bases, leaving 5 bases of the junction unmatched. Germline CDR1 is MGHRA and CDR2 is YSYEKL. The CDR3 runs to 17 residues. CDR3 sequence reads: CASSQERTSGGADTQYF. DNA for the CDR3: TGCGCCAGCAGCCAGGAACGGACTAGCGGGGGGGCAGATACGCAGTATTTT.

CDR3 nucleotide sequence: TGTGCCAGCAGCTTAAGGAGTGGGACAGGGTCCTACGAGCAGTACTTC. Amino acids: CASSLRSGTGSYEQYF. The chain couples TRBV7-2 to TRBJ2-7; 9 positions agree with TRBD1. The germline V gene has CDR1 SGHTA and CDR2 FQGNSA. The CDR3 length is 16 residues. V shed 2 bases and J 1 base; nucleotides not matched to a gene: 6.

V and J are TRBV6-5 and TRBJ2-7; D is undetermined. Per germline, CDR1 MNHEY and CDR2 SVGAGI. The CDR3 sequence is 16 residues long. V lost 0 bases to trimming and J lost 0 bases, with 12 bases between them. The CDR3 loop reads CASSYSKLTGSYEQYF. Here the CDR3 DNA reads TGTGCCAGCAGTTACTCGAAACTGACGGGCTCCTACGAGCAGTACTTC.

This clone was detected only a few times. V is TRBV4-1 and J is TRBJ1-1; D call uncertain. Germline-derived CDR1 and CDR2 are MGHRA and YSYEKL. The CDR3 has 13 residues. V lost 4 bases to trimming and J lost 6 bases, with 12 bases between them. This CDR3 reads CASSPPGSSEAFF. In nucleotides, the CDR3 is TGCGCCAGCAGCCCGCCGGGGAGCTCTGAAGCTTTCTTT.

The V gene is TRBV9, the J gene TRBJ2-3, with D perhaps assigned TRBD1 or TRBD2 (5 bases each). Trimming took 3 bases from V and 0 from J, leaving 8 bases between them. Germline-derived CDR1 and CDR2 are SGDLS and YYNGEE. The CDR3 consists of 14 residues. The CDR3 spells CASSGGWSTDTQYF. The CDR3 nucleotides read TGTGCCAGCAGCGGGGGGTGGAGCACAGATACGCAGTATTTT.

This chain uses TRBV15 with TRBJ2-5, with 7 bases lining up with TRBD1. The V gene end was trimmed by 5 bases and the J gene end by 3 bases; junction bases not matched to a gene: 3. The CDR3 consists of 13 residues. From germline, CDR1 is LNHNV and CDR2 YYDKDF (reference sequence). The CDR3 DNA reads TGTGCCACCAGCCCGGGGACAGAAGAGACCCAGTACTTC. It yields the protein CATSPGTEETQYF.

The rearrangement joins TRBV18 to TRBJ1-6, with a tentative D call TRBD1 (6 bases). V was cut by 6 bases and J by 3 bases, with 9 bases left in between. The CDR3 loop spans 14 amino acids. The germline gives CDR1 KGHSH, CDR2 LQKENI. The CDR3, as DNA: TGTGCCAGCTCGTCGACAGGCTATAATTCACCCCTCCACTTT. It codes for CASSSTGYNSPLHF.

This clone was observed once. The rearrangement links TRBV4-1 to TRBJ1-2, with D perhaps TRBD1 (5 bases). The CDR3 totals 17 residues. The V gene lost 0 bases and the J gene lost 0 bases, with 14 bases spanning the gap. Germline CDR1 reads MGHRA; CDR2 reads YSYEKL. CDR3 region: CASSQDPAGGANYGYTF. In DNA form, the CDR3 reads TGCGCCAGCAGCCAAGATCCGGCGGGGGGGGCTAACTATGGCTACACCTTC.

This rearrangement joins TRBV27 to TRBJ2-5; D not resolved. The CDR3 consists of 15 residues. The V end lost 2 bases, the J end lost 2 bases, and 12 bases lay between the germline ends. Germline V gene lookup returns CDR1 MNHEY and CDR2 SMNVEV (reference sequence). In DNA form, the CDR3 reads TGTGCCAGCAGTTTAGGAGCTTCAAGTCAAGAGACCCAGTACTTC. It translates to CASSLGASSQETQYF.

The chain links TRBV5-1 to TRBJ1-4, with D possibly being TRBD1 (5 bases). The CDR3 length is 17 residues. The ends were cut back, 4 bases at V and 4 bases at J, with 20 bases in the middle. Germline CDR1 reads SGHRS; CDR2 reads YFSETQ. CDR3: CASSPGPGPLSNEKLFF. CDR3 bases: TGCGCCAGCAGCCCGGGACCGGGGCCACTTAGTAATGAAAAACTGTTTTTT.

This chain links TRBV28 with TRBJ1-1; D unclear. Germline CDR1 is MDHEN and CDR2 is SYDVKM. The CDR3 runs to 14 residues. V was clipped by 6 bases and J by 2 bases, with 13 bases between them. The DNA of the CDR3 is TGTGCCAGCAGACCTTATGGAGTAAACACTGAAGCTTTCTTT. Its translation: CASRPYGVNTEAFF.

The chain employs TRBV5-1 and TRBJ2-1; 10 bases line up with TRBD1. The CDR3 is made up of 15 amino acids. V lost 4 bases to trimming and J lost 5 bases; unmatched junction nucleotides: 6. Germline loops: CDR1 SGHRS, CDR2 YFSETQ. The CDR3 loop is CASSPGQGDHNEQFF. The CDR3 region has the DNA TGCGCCAGCAGCCCTGGACAGGGGGACCACAATGAGCAGTTCTTC. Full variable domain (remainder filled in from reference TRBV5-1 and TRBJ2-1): KAGVTQTPRYLIKTRGQQVTLSCSPISGHRSVSWYQQTPGQGLQFLFEYFSETQRNKGNFPGRFSGRQFSNSRSEMNVSTLELGDSALYLCASSPGQGDHNEQFFGPGTRLTVL.

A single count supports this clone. CDR3: CASSPQVGDTEAFF. CDR3 in DNA: TGTGCCAGCTCACCACAGGTAGGGGACACTGAAGCTTTCTTT. V is TRBV18 and J is TRBJ1-1; tentative D call: TRBD1 (5 bases). Deletions cut 1 base from V and 3 bases from J, with 9 bases between. The CDR3 length is 14 residues. Germline values: CDR1 KGHSH, CDR2 LQKENI. Together with reference TRBV18 and TRBJ1-1, the CDR3 gives the full variable domain: NAGVMQNPRHLVRRRGQEARLRCSPMKGHSHVYWYRQLPEEGLKFMVYLQKENIIDESGMPKERFSAEFPKEGPSILRIQQVVRGDSAAYFCASSPQVGDTEAFFGQGTRLTVV.

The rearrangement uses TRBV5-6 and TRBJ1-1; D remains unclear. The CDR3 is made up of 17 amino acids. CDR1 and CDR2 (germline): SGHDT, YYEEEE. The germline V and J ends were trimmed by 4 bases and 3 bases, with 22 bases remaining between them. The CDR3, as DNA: TGTGCCAGCAGCAATACCGCGGTCCCAAGGGAGGACACTGAAGCTTTCTTT. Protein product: CASSNTAVPREDTEAFF.

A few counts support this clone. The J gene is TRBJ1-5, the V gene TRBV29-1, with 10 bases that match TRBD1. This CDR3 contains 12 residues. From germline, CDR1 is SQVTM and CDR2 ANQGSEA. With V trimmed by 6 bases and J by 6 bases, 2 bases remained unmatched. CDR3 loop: CSVRTGGQPQHF. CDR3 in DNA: TGCAGCGTACGGACAGGGGGTCAGCCCCAGCATTTT.

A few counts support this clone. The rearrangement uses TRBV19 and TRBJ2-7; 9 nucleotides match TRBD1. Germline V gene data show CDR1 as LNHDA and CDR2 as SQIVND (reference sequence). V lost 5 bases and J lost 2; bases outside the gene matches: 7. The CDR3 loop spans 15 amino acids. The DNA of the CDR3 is TGTGCCAGTAGTCGTAAGACAGGGGGAACCTACGAGCAGTACTTC. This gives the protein CASSRKTGGTYEQYF.

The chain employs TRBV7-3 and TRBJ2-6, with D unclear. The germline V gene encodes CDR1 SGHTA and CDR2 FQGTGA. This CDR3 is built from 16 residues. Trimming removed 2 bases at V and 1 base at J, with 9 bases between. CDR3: CASSLYPLSGANVLTF. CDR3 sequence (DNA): TGTGCCAGCAGCTTATATCCACTTTCTGGGGCCAACGTCCTGACTTTC.

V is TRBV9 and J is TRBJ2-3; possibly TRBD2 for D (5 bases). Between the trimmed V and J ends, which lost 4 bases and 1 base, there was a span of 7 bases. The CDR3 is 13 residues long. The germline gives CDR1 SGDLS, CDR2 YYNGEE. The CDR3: CASSFSGTDTQYF. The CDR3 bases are TGTGCCAGCAGCTTTAGCGGCACAGATACGCAGTATTTT.

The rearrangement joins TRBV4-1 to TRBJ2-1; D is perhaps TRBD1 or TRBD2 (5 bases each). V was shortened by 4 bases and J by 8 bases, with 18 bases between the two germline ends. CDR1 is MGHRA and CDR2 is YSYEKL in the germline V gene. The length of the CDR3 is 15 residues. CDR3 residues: CASSPPGPDDHEQFF. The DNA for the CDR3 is TGCGCCAGCAGCCCCCCGGGACCCGATGATCATGAGCAGTTCTTC.

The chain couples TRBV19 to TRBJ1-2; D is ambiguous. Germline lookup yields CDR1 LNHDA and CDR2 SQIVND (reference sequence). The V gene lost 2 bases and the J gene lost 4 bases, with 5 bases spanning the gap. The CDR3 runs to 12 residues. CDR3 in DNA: TGTGCCAGTAGTATAAGAGGCTATGGCTACACCTTC. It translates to CASSIRGYGYTF.

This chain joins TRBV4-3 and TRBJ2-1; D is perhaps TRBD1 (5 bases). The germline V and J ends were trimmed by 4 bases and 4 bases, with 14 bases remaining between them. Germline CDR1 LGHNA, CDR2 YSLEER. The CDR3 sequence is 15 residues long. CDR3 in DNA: TGCGCCAGCAGCCGAGACAGAACGCCTTACAATGAGCAGTTCTTC. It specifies CASSRDRTPYNEQFF.

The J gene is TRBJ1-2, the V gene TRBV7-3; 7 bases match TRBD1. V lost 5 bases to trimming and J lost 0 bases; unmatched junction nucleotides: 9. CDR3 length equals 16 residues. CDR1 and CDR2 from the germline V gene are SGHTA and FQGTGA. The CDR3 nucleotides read TGTGCCAGCAGCCCAAGGGGGCGGGGTACTAACTATGGCTACACCTTC. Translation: CASSPRGRGTNYGYTF.

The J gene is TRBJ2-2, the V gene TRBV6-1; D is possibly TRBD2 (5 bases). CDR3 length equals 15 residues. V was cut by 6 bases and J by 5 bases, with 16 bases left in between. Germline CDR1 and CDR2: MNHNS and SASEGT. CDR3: CASSAKEVGTGELFF. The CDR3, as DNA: TGTGCCAGCAGCGCTAAGGAGGTTGGAACCGGGGAGCTGTTTTTT.

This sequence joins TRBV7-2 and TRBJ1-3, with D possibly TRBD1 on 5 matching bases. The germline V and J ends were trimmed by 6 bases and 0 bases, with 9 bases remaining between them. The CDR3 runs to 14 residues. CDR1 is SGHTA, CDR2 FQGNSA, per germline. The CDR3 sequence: CASRRTNSGNTIYF. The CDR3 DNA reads TGTGCCAGCAGACGGACAAACTCTGGAAACACCATATATTTT.

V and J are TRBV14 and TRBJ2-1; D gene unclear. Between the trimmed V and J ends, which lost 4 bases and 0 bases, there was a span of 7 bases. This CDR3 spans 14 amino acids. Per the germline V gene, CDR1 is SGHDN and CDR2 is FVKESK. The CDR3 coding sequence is TGTGCCAGCAGCCGGATTAGCTCCTACAATGAGCAGTTCTTC. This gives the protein CASSRISSYNEQFF.

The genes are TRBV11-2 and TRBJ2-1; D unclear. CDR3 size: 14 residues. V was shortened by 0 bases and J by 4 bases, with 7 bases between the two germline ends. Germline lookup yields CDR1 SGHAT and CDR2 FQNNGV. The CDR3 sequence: CASSLEGQYNEQFF. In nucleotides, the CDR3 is TGTGCCAGCAGCTTAGAAGGTCAGTACAATGAGCAGTTCTTC.

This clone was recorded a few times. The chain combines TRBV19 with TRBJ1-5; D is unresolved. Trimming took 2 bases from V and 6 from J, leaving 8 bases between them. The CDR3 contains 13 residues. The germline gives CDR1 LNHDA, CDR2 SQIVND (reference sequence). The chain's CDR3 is CASSIYVGQPQHF. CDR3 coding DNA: TGTGCCAGTAGTATATACGTGGGTCAGCCCCAGCATTTT.